This TCR beta chain was sequenced for a study of cytomegalovirus exposure and HLA in healthy donors. General study findings and limits: Association with HLA alleles at 0.05 false discovery rate was found for 16,951 TCR beta sequences in a later analysis. The investigators catalogued some 150 TCR beta chains as cytomegalovirus-associated. When analyzed later, the rates of TCR association showed variation by HLA locus, with DRB1 the most and HLA-C the fewest. Later work found most CMV-associated TCR beta chains apparently HLA-restricted.

Trimming removed 2 bases at V and 6 bases at J, with 7 bases between. From germline, CDR1 is MDHEN and CDR2 SYDVKM. The CDR3 is 13 residues long. The primer mix had 60 Vbeta and 13 Jbeta primers. This table comes from immunoSEQ multiplex PCR, and its TCRdb copy is limited to in-frame clones, with some not included. Of roughly 100,000 clones listed, 65% to 85% were seen once; the top ten hold 10%. Regarding this clone: Its antigen is currently unknown.

The V and J genes are TRBV28 and TRBJ1-4; no firm D call. The TCR originated in a man aged 50-59 years in good health and CMV-seronegative. Sequenced input: PBMCs. The CDR3: CASSLGPDEKLFF. The CDR3 DNA reads TGTGCCAGCAGTTTAGGGCCAGATGAAAAACTGTTTTTT.